Described below is a single TCR beta chain sequence and its context. This clonotype was detected a few times. The antigen it recognizes is unknown. The input lacks base qualities; no much larger clone sits a single base away. This entry is derived from a study of relationships among human T cell subsets (TCRdb year 2010). Background for the entire study: The study sequenced eight distinct T cell populations from blood: pan T, CD8 cytotoxic, regulatory, Th1, Th2, naive plus transitional, activated and memory cells.

General conclusions and limits of the study: The substantial sharing of CDR3s among Th1, Th2 and regulatory T cells was interpreted as suggesting that cell fate choices are stochastic. V, D and J usage, CDR3 length and N-nucleotide additions showed no statistically significant differences among the seven subsets. The bead-based sorting was unable to rule out the presence of a CD4+CD8+ double-positive population. While more than 55% of CD8+ cytotoxic sequences came from clones with more than 100 reads, the regulatory and Th2 subsets had few clones of that kind.

There are 16 amino acids in the CDR3, from cysteine to phenylalanine inclusive. This entry keeps only the CDR3 DNA: 48 bases, framed from base 1. The germline V gene encodes CDR1 MGHRA and CDR2 YSYEKL. V is cut by 0 bases and J by 4 bases, and the space between the germline ends is 15 bases. Once CD4+CD56+ NKT cells had been removed, anti-CD294 beads were used to select Th2 cells as CD4+CD25-CD294+ cells. To isolate the T cell subsets, Miltenyi superparamagnetic beads coated with subset-specific monoclonal antibodies were used. All T cell populations were isolated from peripheral blood. Mononuclear cells were obtained from whole blood by Ficoll separation, and monocytes were then depleted with anti-CD14 microbeads. Right after isolation, the cell populations were resuspended in RNAprotect reagent. The library was produced with multiplex PCR. For sequencing, a 454 GS FLX was employed. TCR alpha and beta CDR3 regions were amplified from mRNA by semiquantitative ARM-PCR. In ARM-PCR, tagged nested gene-specific primers were applied first, and communal superprimers then carried out the exponential amplification. Before the first-round PCR products went through the second amplification round, exonuclease was used to remove the nested primers. Sequencing of the amplicons was performed on the 454 platform, which allows millions of DNA fragments to be sequenced rapidly without cloning bias. An effective read was defined as a read mappable to both V and J germline segments. For the original study's pipeline: IRmap was used to assign reads to germline V, D and J segments, and IRmap relies on pyromap, a Smith-Waterman modification adapted to 454 sequencing errors. D-beta assignments were filtered with cutoffs set at the 99th percentile of alignment scores obtained from simulated random sequences. CDR3 was defined as the amino acids between the conserved V-segment Y[YFLI]C motif and the J-segment [FW]GXGT motif. A compound Poisson process model, previously applied to large-scale EST data, was used to estimate repertoire diversity. A cross-contamination detection procedure was applied to argue against sample contamination as the source of shared CDR3s. The public reads were quality trimmed at Q25 with fastp and then assembled into clones with MiXCR by TCRdb, keeping productive beta chains. Each entry merges the rows of one CDR3 protein and shows their most common DNA and genes. What appears here as the V and J calls and clone size reflects TCRdb's work, not the paper's. Within this sample are some 4,200 distinct CDR3 sequences, with roughly half of them counted one time only. Of the sample, 2.5% to 3.5% is held by the ten largest clones.

This chain joins TRBV4-1 to TRBJ1-1; TRBD1 is possibly the D segment (6 matching bases). The sample consisted of CD4+ Th2 cells sorted from blood. Interpreted using the paper, the cell subset or site label stands for: CD4+CD25-CD294+ T helper 2 cells. This clonotype was sampled from a man aged 35 to 55 in good health. The nucleotide sequence is given as TGCGCCAGCAGCCAAGAAGCGGGGGCAGGGGTCACTGAAGCTTTCTTT. Translation gives CASSQEAGAGVTEAFF.